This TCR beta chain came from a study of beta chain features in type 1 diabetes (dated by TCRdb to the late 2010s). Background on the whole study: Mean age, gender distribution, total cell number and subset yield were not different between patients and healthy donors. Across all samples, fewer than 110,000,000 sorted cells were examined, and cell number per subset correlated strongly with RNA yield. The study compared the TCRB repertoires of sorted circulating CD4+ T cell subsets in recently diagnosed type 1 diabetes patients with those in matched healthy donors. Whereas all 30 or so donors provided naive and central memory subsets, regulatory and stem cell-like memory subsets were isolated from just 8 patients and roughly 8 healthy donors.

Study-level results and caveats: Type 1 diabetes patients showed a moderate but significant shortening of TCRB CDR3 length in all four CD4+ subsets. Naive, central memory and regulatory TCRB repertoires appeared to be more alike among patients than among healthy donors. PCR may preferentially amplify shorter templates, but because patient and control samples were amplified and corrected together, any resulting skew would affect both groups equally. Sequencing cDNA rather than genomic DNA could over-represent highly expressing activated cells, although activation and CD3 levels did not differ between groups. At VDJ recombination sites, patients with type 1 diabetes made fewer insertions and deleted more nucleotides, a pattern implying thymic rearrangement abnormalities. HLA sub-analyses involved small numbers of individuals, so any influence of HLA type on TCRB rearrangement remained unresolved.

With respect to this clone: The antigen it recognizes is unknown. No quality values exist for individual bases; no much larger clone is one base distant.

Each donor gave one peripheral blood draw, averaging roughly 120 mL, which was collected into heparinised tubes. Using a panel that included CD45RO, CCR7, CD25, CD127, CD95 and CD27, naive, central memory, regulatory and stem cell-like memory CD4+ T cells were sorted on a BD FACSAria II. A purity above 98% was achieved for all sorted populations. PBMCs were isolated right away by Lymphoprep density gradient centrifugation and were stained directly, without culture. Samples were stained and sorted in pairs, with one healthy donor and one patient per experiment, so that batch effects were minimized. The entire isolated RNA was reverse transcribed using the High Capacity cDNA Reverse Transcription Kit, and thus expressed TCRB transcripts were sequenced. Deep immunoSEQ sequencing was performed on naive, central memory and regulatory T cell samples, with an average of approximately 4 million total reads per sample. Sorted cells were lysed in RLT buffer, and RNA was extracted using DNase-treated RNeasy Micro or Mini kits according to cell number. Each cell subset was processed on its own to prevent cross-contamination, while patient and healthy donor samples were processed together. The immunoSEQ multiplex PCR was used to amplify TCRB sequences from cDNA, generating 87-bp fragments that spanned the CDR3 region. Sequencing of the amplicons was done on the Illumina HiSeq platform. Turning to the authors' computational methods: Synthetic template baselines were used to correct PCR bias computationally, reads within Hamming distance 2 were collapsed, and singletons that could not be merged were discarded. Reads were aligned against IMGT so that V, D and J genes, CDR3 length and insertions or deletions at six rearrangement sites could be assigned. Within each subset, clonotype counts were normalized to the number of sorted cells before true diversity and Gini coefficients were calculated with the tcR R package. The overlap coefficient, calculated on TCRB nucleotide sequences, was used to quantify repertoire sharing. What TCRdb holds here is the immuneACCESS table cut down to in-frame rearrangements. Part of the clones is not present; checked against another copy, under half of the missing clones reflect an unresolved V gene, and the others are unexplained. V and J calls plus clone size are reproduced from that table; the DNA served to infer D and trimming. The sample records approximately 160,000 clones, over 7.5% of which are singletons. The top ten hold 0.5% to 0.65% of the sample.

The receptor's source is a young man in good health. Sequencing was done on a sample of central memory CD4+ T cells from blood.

The DNA reads as follows: TGTGCCAGCACCGGGACAGGGGACTCCTACGAGCAGTACTTC. It codes for CASTGTGDSYEQYF. This chain is built from TRBV19 and TRBJ2-7, with 10 central nucleotides matching TRBD1. The germline V and J ends show losses of 9 bases and 0 bases respectively, and no gene match explains 5 bases of the junction. The germline V gene (reference sequence) gives CDR1 as LNHDA and CDR2 as SQIVND. The CDR3 runs 14 residues from the cysteine to the phenylalanine. Just CDR3 DNA is preserved here, 42 bases in frame from base 1.